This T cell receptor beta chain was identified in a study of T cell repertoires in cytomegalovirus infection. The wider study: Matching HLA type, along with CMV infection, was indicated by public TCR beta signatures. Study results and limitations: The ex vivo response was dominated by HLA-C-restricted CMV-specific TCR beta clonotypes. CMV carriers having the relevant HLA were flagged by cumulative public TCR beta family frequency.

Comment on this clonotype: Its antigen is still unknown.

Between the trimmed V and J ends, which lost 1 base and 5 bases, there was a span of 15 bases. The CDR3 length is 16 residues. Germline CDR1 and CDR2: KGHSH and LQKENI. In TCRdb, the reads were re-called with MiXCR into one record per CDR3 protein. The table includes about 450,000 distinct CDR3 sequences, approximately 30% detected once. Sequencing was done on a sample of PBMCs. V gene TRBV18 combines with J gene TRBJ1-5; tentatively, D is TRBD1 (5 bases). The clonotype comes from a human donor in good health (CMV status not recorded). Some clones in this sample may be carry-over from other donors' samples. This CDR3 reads CASSPRGREGDQPQHF. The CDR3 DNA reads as TGTGCCAGCTCACCACGGGGCAGGGAAGGAGATCAGCCCCAGCATTTT.